This TCR beta chain was recorded in a study of blood T cells in healthy people across ages. Sample-barcoded 5' priming and a J-beta primer mix drove a second PCR of roughly 6 to 12 cycles. Tags on each cDNA molecule came from a template-switch adaptor with 12 random nucleotides. Via MiXCR, TCRdb re-called the 5' RACE reads, giving one row per CDR3 protein. Here the sample spans around 580,000 distinct CDR3 sequences, less than 60% being singletons. This clonotype came up a few times. Its specificity is not known. V trimming: 5 bases; J trimming: 2 bases; junction bases outside the gene matches: 8. This CDR3 comprises 16 residues. The germline V gene encodes CDR1 SGHRS and CDR2 YFSETQ. Regarding the study as a whole: PBMCs were not sorted, which prevented a conclusive comparison of naive versus antigen-experienced cells. Diversity of TCR beta per million T cells declined in a roughly linear way with age.

Each donor supplied ten milliliters of peripheral blood. This receptor was identified in a man older than 75 in good health. The chain employs TRBV5-1 and TRBJ2-1; 9 bases align to TRBD1. Source material: blood. This CDR3 reads CASRQTGGVTYNEQFF. CDR3 DNA sequence: TGCGCCAGCAGACAGACAGGGGGGGTGACCTACAATGAGCAGTTCTTC.